The 8 T cell receptor beta chains presented below share a single source sample, sequenced in a study of T-cell reconstitution after alpha-beta-depleted transplantation in children. Researchers prepared the TCRbeta library using unique molecular identifiers, the study reports. TCRdb called the PCR reads again in MiXCR, with one record for every CDR3 protein. The table includes hundreds of thousands of distinct CDR3 sequences, 9.5% to 13% detected once. The source material was PBMCs, sampled before TCRalphabeta/CD19-depleted stem cell transplant. Receptor source: a child younger than two with acute myeloid leukemia, due to receive a stem cell transplant.

This clonotype has at least ten counts. J is TRBJ2-1 and V is TRBV24-1; 9 bases align to TRBD1. The CDR3 length is 15 residues. Germline CDR1 KGHDR, CDR2 SFDVKD. The V gene end was trimmed by 9 bases and the J gene end by 6 bases; junction bases not matched to a gene: 11. CDR3 bases: TGTGCCACCGCCCCCCGGGACAGGGCCGTCAATGAGCAGTTCTTC. Amino acids: CATAPRDRAVNEQFF.

This clonotype was seen repeatedly, ten times or more. The chain uses TRBV7-3 and TRBJ1-1; 9 positions agree with TRBD1. The CDR3 loop spans 16 amino acids. Germline CDR1 and CDR2: SGHTA and FQGTGA. The J segment lost 0 bases and the V segment lost 5 bases, leaving 7 bases of the junction unmatched. CDR3: CASSPAGDRVNTEAFF. The CDR3 DNA reads as TGTGCCAGCAGCCCCGCCGGGGACAGGGTGAACACTGAAGCTTTCTTT.

This clonotype was seen repeatedly, ten times or more. The chain combines TRBV20-1 with TRBJ2-1; D not certain. This CDR3 spans 15 amino acids. The V end lost 8 bases, the J end lost 8 bases, and 25 bases lay between the germline ends. Germline-derived CDR1 and CDR2 are DFQATT and SNEGSKA (reference sequence). CDR3 DNA: TGCAGTCTCCCTGGTGTAAGGGATGGTTTGTATGAGCAGTTCTTC. Protein: CSLPGVRDGLYEQFF.

In this sample, this clonotype turned up many times. The chain combines TRBV4-3 with TRBJ2-1, with 8 bases matching TRBD1. Unmatched junction bases numbered 8, after V lost 0 bases and J lost 4 bases. This CDR3 has 17 residues. Germline V gene lookup returns CDR1 LGHNA and CDR2 YSLEER. The DNA for the CDR3 is TGCGCCAGCAGCCAAGATCAGTGGGACAGGACTTACAATGAGCAGTTCTTC. The encoded protein is CASSQDQWDRTYNEQFF.

The chain has TRBV10-3 and TRBJ2-1; D not resolved. Trimming took 9 bases from V and 5 from J, leaving 11 bases between them. The CDR3 sequence is 12 residues long. Germline lookup yields CDR1 ENHRY and CDR2 SYGVKD. The CDR3 DNA reads as TGTGCCATGATGGGCCGGGACAATGAGCAGTTCTTC. This codes for CAMMGRDNEQFF.

This clonotype came up many times. This chain joins TRBV6-1 and TRBJ1-1; D is perhaps TRBD1 (5 bases). The V and J ends lost 0 bases and 1 base respectively, with 9 bases between them. Germline V gene lookup returns CDR1 MNHNS and CDR2 SASEGT. This CDR3 is built from 15 residues. For the CDR3, the DNA is TGTGCCAGCAGTGAAGCGGGACGTAGGAACACTGAAGCTTTCTTT. Protein: CASSEAGRRNTEAFF.

The chain combines TRBV2 with TRBJ2-7, with a tentative D call TRBD1 (5 bases). Trimming took 10 bases from V and 3 from J, leaving 13 bases between them. The germline V gene encodes CDR1 SNHLY and CDR2 FYNNEI. CDR3 length equals 12 residues. The chain's CDR3 is CAIWGPLYEQYF. CDR3 nucleotides: TGTGCCATATGGGGCCCACTCTACGAGCAGTACTTC.

Comments on this clonotype: This may come from a read error, since a much larger clone is one base off. The rearrangement joins TRBV5-6 to TRBJ2-3, with D perhaps matching TRBD2 (6 bases). The germline V and J ends were trimmed by 1 base and 1 base, with 13 bases remaining between them. This CDR3 has 16 residues. CDR1 and CDR2 from the germline V gene are SGHDT and YYEEEE. The CDR3 DNA is TGTGCCAGCAGCTTGAGGACTAAGCCGGGCACAGATACGCAGTATTTT. This sequence encodes CASSLRTKPGTDTQYF.